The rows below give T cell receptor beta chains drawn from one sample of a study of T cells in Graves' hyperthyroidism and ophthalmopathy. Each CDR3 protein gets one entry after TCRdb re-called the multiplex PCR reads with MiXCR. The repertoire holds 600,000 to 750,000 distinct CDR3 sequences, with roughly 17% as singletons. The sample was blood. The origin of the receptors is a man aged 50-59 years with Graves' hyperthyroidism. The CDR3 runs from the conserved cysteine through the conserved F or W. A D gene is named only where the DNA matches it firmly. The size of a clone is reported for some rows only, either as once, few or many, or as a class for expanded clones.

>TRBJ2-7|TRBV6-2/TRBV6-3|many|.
CASRGVGSYEQYF
TGTGCCAGCAGGGGGGTAGGGTCCTACGAGCAGTACTTC
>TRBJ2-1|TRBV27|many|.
CASSSPSRDYRNEQFF
TGTGCCAGCAGTTCCCCTAGCCGTGACTACAGGAATGAGCAGTTCTTC
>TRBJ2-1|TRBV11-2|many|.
CASSLVAGTSYNEQFF
TGTGCCAGCAGCTTAGTGGCGGGAACGTCCTACAATGAGCAGTTCTTC
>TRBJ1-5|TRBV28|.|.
CASSLLGKFDQPQHF
TGTGCCAGCAGTTTATTGGGGAAATTCGATCAGCCCCAGCATTTT
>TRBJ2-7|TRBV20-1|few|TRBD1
CSATGQGSSYEQYF
TGCAGTGCGACCGGACAGGGGAGCTCCTACGAGCAGTACTTC
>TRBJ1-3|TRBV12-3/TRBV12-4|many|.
CASSLDFTDSGNTIYF
TGTGCCAGCAGTTTAGATTTTACAGACTCTGGAAACACCATATATTTT
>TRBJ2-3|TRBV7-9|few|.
CASSLEREYF
TGTGCCAGCAGCCTGGAGAGGGAGTATTTT
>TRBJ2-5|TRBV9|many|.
CASSVGWVQETQYF
TGTGCCAGCAGCGTAGGTTGGGTACAAGAGACCCAGTACTTC
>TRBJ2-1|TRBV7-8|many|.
CASSLGRDSHNEQFF
TGTGCCAGCAGCTTAGGGCGGGATTCCCACAATGAGCAGTTCTTC
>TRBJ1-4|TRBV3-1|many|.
CASSPNGEKLFF
TGTGCCAGCAGCCCGAATGGAGAAAAACTGTTTTTT
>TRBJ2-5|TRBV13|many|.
CASTIRGAQETQYF
TGTGCCAGCACCATAAGGGGGGCACAAGAGACCCAGTACTTC
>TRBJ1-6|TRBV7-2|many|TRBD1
CASSFLDRGHSPLHF
TGTGCCAGCAGCTTTTTAGACAGGGGCCATTCACCCCTCCACTTT
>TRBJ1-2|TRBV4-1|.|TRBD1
CASSQNRGGYGYTF
TGCGCCAGCAGCCAGAACAGGGGTGGCTATGGCTACACCTTC
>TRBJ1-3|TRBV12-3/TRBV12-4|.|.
CASSRQIGNTIYF
TGTGCCAGCAGTCGACAGATTGGAAACACCATATATTTT
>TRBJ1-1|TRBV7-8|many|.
CASSLSGLYTEAFF
TGTGCCAGCAGCTTATCTGGGTTGTACACTGAAGCTTTCTTT
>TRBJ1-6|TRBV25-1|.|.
CASKRGSNSPLHF
TGTGCCAGCAAACGCGGGAGTAATTCACCCCTCCACTTT
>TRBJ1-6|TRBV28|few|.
CASSKDLISYNSPLHF
TGTGCCAGCAGCAAGGACTTAATCTCCTATAATTCACCCCTCCACTTT
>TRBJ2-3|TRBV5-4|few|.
CASSRRAGDTDTQYF
TGTGCCAGCAGCCGGAGGGCCGGAGACACAGATACGCAGTATTTT
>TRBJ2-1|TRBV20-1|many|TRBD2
CSARPAGGGYNEQFF
TGCAGTGCTAGGCCAGCGGGAGGGGGGTACAATGAGCAGTTCTTC
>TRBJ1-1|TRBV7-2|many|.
CASSLSIRGTEAFF
TGTGCCAGCAGCCTCTCTATTCGGGGCACTGAAGCTTTCTTT
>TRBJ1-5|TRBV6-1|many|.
CASRVEEGLSNQPQHF
TGTGCCAGCAGGGTCGAGGAGGGCTTGAGCAATCAGCCCCAGCATTTT
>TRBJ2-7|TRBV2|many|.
CATHRTYEQYF
TGTGCCACCCACAGGACTTACGAGCAGTACTTC
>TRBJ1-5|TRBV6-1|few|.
CASSSQGVQPQHF
TGTGCCAGCAGTTCACAGGGAGTTCAGCCCCAGCATTTT
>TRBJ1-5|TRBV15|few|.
CATSMRSNQPQHF
TGTGCCACCAGCATGCGTAGCAATCAGCCCCAGCATTTT
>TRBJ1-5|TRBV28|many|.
CASSLVPGERQPQHF
TGTGCCAGCAGTTTAGTTCCGGGGGAAAGGCAGCCCCAGCATTTT
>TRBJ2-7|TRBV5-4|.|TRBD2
CASSFWTSGSGEQYF
TGTGCCAGCAGCTTTTGGACTAGCGGGAGCGGGGAGCAGTACTTC
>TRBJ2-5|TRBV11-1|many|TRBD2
CASSLGGTSGKQTQYF
TGTGCCAGCAGCTTAGGAGGGACTAGCGGGAAACAGACCCAGTACTTC
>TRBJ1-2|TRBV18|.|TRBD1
CASSRPGGDGYTF
TGTGCCAGCTCACGGCCAGGGGGAGATGGCTACACCTTC
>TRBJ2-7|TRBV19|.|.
CASSMRESDEQYF
TGTGCCAGTAGTATGAGGGAGTCCGACGAGCAGTACTTC
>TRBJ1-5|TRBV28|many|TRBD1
CASSWTGTGGSNQPQHF
TGTGCCAGCAGTTGGACCGGGACAGGGGGTAGCAATCAGCCCCAGCATTTT
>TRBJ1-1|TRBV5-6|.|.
CASSFQITNTEAFF
TGTGCCAGCAGCTTTCAGATTACGAACACTGAAGCTTTCTTT
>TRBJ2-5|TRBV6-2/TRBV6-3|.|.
CASSEELAYWSETQYF
TGTGCCAGCAGTGAAGAACTAGCCTATTGGTCGGAGACCCAGTACTTC
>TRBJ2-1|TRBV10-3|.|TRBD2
CAIGPSGRSYNEQFF
TGTGCCATCGGCCCTAGCGGGAGGTCCTACAATGAGCAGTTCTTC
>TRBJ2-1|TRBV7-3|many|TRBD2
CASSLIALRGGGEQFF
TGTGCCAGCAGCTTAATAGCCCTACGGGGGGGGGGTGAGCAGTTCTTC
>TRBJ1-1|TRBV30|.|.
CAWSEQRKTEAFF
TGTGCCTGGAGTGAACAGAGGAAAACTGAAGCTTTCTTT
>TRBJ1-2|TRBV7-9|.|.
CASSGRGNNYGYTF
TGTGCCAGCAGCGGGCGGGGGAATAACTATGGCTACACCTTC